This T cell receptor beta chain is from a study of blood T cell repertoires in COVID-19. Study-wide background: Both acute and convalescent COVID-19 samples were obtained from the United States, Italy and Spain.

With respect to this clone: The sample has other DNA sequences that encode this CDR3 too.

Only in-frame clones appear in the TCRdb table, and some are missing; sequencing was by immunoSEQ multiplex PCR. The profile covers about 330,000 clones, with 87% appearing a single time and just over 9.5% taken by the ten largest. The Seattle site enrolled patients during active infection and followed them longitudinally. CDR3 length equals 15 residues. Germline V gives CDR1 SGHRS, CDR2 YFSETQ. V gave up 1 base and J gave up 2 bases; unmatched junction bases: 6. Source material: peripheral blood. The gene calls are TRBV5-1 and TRBJ2-7; 7 positions agree with TRBD2. The origin of this receptor is a man aged 30 to 39 with COVID-19, enrolled during active disease. CDR3: CASSLSAGVPYEQYF. The CDR3 nucleotides are TGCGCCAGCAGCTTGTCGGCGGGAGTTCCCTACGAGCAGTACTTC.